The rows below give T cell receptor beta chains drawn from one sample of a study of OX40 agonist ivuxolimab in advanced cancers. Clones were sequenced by immunoSEQ multiplex PCR, and TCRdb holds only the in-frame ones, with some missing. The data show about 66,000 clones, about 81% seen once. Sequencing was performed on CD4+ or CD8+ T cells sorted from blood, taken in a trial of the OX40 agonist ivuxolimab. These receptors were taken from an adult with an advanced solid tumor such as melanoma, head and neck, liver or kidney cancer. Both conserved end residues are part of each CDR3. A D gene is named only where the DNA matches it firmly. Size tells how often a clone was seen (once, few, many) or the class of an expanded clone, and some rows leave it out.

j_gene: TRBJ2-3
abundance: NA
d_gene: TRBD2
v_gene: TRBV7-9
CDR3aa: CASSQTSGRALVTDTQYF
CDR3nt: TGTGCCAGCAGCCAGACTAGCGGGAGGGCTTTAGTGACAGATACGCAGTATTTT

j_gene: TRBJ2-5
abundance: NA
d_gene: TRBD2
v_gene: TRBV4-1
CDR3aa: CASSLEPLAPGETQYF
CDR3nt: TGCGCCAGCAGCCTCGAACCACTAGCGCCTGGGGAGACCCAGTACTTC

j_gene: TRBJ2-7
abundance: NA
d_gene: NA
v_gene: TRBV18
CDR3aa: CASSRAGTQNEQYF
CDR3nt: TGTGCCAGCTCACGGGCCGGGACACAGAACGAGCAGTACTTC

j_gene: TRBJ2-6
abundance: NA
d_gene: TRBD2
v_gene: TRBV5-4
CDR3aa: CASSLGLAGVSSGANVLTF
CDR3nt: TGTGCCAGCAGCTTGGGACTAGCGGGAGTTTCGTCTGGGGCCAACGTCCTGACTTTC

j_gene: TRBJ2-7
abundance: NA
d_gene: NA
v_gene: TRBV29-1
CDR3aa: CSVTLRAYEQYF
CDR3nt: TGCAGCGTGACCCTACGGGCCTACGAGCAGTACTTC

j_gene: TRBJ1-2
abundance: NA
d_gene: NA
v_gene: TRBV18
CDR3aa: CASSPRTGDYGYTF
CDR3nt: TGTGCCAGCTCACCACGAACAGGAGATTATGGCTACACCTTC

j_gene: TRBJ1-2
abundance: NA
d_gene: NA
v_gene: TRBV7-9
CDR3aa: CASSLGGSIITSGYTF
CDR3nt: TGTGCCAGCAGCTTAGGAGGCTCAATTATCACGTCTGGCTACACCTTC

j_gene: TRBJ1-2
abundance: NA
d_gene: NA
v_gene: TRBV6-5
CDR3aa: CASSRDSNYGYTF
CDR3nt: TGTGCCAGCAGTAGGGATTCTAACTATGGCTACACCTTC

j_gene: TRBJ2-2
abundance: NA
d_gene: NA
v_gene: TRBV7-2
CDR3aa: CASSLGTQGATGELFF
CDR3nt: TGTGCCAGCAGCTTGGGAACACAGGGAGCCACCGGGGAGCTGTTTTTT

j_gene: TRBJ2-7
abundance: many
d_gene: TRBD1
v_gene: TRBV5-6
CDR3aa: CASSGEGAAYEQYF
CDR3nt: TGTGCCAGCAGCGGAGAGGGGGCCGCATACGAGCAGTACTTC

j_gene: TRBJ2-7
abundance: NA
d_gene: NA
v_gene: TRBV10-3
CDR3aa: CAISGTAKNFYEQYF
CDR3nt: TGTGCCATCAGTGGGACGGCTAAAAATTTCTACGAGCAGTACTTC

j_gene: TRBJ1-1
abundance: NA
d_gene: NA
v_gene: TRBV29-1
CDR3aa: CSVSHTYGTTEAFF
CDR3nt: TGCAGCGTCTCTCATACGTACGGGACCACTGAAGCTTTCTTT

j_gene: TRBJ2-1
abundance: NA
d_gene: TRBD1
v_gene: TRBV6-1
CDR3aa: CASRGGTGYNEQFF
CDR3nt: TGTGCCAGCAGGGGAGGGACAGGGTACAATGAGCAGTTCTTC

j_gene: TRBJ1-5
abundance: NA
d_gene: NA
v_gene: TRBV19
CDR3aa: CASTPVGVDQPQHF
CDR3nt: TGTGCCAGTACCCCAGTAGGGGTTGACCAGCCCCAGCATTTT

j_gene: TRBJ1-6
abundance: few
d_gene: NA
v_gene: TRBV7-9
CDR3aa: CASSFQGNSPLHF
CDR3nt: TGTGCCAGCAGCTTCCAGGGTAATTCACCCCTCCACTTT

j_gene: TRBJ2-7
abundance: NA
d_gene: TRBD1
v_gene: TRBV2
CDR3aa: CASSSPGQGAGEQYF
CDR3nt: TGTGCCAGCAGTTCCCCGGGACAGGGGGCGGGAGAGCAGTACTTC

j_gene: TRBJ1-4
abundance: NA
d_gene: NA
v_gene: TRBV4-1
CDR3aa: CASGGTGSSEKLFF
CDR3nt: TGCGCCAGCGGGGGAACAGGGTCGAGTGAAAAACTGTTTTTT

j_gene: TRBJ1-6
abundance: few
d_gene: NA
v_gene: TRBV2
CDR3aa: CASITGQGGNSPLHF
CDR3nt: TGTGCCAGCATTACGGGGCAGGGAGGAAATTCACCCCTCCACTTT

j_gene: TRBJ1-5
abundance: NA
d_gene: TRBD1
v_gene: TRBV7-9
CDR3aa: CASSPGQAPTEPQHF
CDR3nt: TGTGCCAGCAGCCCGGGACAGGCACCAACCGAGCCCCAGCATTTT

j_gene: TRBJ2-6
abundance: NA
d_gene: NA
v_gene: TRBV7-2
CDR3aa: CASSFIGVGANVLTF
CDR3nt: TGTGCCAGCAGCTTTATAGGGGTCGGGGCCAACGTCCTGACTTTC

j_gene: TRBJ1-4
abundance: NA
d_gene: NA
v_gene: TRBV30
CDR3aa: CAWSVQRGQTEKLFF
CDR3nt: TGTGCCTGGAGTGTACAGAGGGGCCAGACTGAAAAACTGTTTTTT

j_gene: TRBJ1-2
abundance: NA
d_gene: NA
v_gene: TRBV9
CDR3aa: CASSLREGGYTF
CDR3nt: TGTGCCAGCAGCCTTCGCGAGGGAGGCTACACCTTC

j_gene: TRBJ2-1
abundance: NA
d_gene: NA
v_gene: TRBV7-2
CDR3aa: CASSFNRDWTYNEQFF
CDR3nt: TGTGCCAGCAGCTTTAACAGGGATTGGACTTACAATGAGCAGTTCTTC

j_gene: TRBJ2-6
abundance: once
d_gene: NA
v_gene: TRBV30
CDR3aa: CAWTVGGPGANVLTF
CDR3nt: TGTGCCTGGACCGTTGGGGGCCCTGGGGCCAACGTCCTGACTTTC

j_gene: TRBJ2-5
abundance: once
d_gene: TRBD2
v_gene: TRBV7-2
CDR3aa: CASSFLAGVQETQYF
CDR3nt: TGTGCCAGCAGCTTCCTCGCGGGGGTACAAGAGACCCAGTACTTC

j_gene: TRBJ2-3
abundance: once
d_gene: TRBD2
v_gene: TRBV2
CDR3aa: CASSSSGVGRQYF
CDR3nt: TGTGCCAGCAGTTCTAGCGGGGTTGGTCGTCAGTATTTT